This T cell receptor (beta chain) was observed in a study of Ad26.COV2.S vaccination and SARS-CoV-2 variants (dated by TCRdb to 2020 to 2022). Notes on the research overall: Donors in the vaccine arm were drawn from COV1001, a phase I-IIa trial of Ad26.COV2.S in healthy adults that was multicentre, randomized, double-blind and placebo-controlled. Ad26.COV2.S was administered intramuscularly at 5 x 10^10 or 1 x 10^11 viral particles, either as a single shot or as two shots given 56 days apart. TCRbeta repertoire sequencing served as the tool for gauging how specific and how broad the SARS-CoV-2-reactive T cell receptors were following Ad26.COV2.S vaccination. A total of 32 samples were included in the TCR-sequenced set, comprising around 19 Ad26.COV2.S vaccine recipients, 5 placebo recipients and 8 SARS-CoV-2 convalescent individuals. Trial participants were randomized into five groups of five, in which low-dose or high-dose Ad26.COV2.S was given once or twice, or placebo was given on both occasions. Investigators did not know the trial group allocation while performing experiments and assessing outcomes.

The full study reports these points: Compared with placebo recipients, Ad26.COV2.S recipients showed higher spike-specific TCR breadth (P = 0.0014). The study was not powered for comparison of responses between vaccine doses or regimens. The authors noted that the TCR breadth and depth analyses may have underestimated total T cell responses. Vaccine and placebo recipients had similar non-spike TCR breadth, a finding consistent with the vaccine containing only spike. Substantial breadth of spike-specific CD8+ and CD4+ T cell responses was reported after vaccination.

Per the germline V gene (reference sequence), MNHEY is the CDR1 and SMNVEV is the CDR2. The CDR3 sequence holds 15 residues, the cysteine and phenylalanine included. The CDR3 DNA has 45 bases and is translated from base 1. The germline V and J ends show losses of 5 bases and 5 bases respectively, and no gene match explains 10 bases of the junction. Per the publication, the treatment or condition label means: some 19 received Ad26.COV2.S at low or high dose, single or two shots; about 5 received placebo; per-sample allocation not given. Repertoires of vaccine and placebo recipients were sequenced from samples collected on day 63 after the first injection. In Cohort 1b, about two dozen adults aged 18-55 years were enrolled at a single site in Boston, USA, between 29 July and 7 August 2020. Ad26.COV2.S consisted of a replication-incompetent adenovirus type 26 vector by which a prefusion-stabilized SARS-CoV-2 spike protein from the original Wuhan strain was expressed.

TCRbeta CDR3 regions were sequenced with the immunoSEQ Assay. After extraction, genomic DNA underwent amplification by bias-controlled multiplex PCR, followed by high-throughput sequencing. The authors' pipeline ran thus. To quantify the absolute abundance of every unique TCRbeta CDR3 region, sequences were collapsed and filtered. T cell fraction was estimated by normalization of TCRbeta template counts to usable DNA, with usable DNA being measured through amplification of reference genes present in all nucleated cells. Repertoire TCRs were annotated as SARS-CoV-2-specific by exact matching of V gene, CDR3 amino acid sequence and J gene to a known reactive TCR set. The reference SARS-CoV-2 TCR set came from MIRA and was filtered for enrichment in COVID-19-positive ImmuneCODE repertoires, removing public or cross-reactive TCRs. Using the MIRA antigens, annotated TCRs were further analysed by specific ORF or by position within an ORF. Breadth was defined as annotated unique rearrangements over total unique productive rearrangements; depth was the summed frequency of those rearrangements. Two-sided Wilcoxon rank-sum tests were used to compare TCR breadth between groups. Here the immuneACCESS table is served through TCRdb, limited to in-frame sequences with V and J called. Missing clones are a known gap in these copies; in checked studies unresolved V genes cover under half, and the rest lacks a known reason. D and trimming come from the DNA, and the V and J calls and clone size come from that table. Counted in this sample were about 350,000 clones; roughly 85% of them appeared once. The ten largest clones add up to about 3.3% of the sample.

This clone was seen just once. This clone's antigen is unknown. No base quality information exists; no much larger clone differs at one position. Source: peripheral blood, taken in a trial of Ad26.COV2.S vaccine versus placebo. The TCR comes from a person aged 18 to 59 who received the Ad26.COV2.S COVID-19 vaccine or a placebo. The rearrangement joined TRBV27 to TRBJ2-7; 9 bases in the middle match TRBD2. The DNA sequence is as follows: TGTGCCAGCAGTAGCCCCGTAGCGGGAGAGGACGAGCAGTACTTC. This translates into CASSSPVAGEDEQYF.